Following are 11 T cell receptor beta chains from one sample sequenced in a study of T cells in Graves' hyperthyroidism and ophthalmopathy. The TCR beta CDR3 regions underwent amplification using RNA transcripts as the source. RT-PCR in the first round (using the HTBI primer set) targeted the TCR CDR3. TCRdb used MiXCR to reprocess the multiplex PCR reads, holding one entry per CDR3 protein. The sample consists of fewer than 450,000 distinct CDR3 sequences, approximately 17% of them appearing once. The sample comprised blood. The receptor set was obtained from a woman aged 25 to 45 with Graves' hyperthyroidism that later progressed to Graves' ophthalmopathy.

The sample holds many counts of this clonotype. Written as DNA, the CDR3 is TGTGCCAGCAGTTATGCCCTAAGCTATGGCTACACCTTC. This translates into CASSYALSYGYTF. The rearrangement uses TRBV2 and TRBJ1-2; D is undetermined. The CDR3 runs to 13 residues. V lost 5 bases and J 4 bases, leaving 11 bases between the germline ends. CDR1 is SNHLY, CDR2 FYNNEI, per germline.

In its sample, this clonotype was seen many times. This chain links TRBV28 with TRBJ2-1; no firm D call. Trimming took off 5 bases at V and 6 bases at J, with 8 bases between the two ends. This CDR3 is 12 amino acids long. Germline V lookup: CDR1 MDHEN, CDR2 SYDVKM. The CDR3 is CASSLVGNEQFF. DNA of the CDR3: TGTGCCAGCAGTCTGGTAGGCAATGAGCAGTTCTTC. Based on the CDR3 plus reference TRBV28 and TRBJ2-1, the full variable domain is DVKVTQSSRYLVKRTGEKVFLECVQDMDHENMFWYRQDPGLGLRLIYFSYDVKMKEKGDIPEGYSVSREKKERFSLILESASTNQTSMYLCASSLVGNEQFFGPGTRLTVL.

This clonotype was observed a handful of times. This rearrangement joins TRBV4-1 to TRBJ1-1; D is possibly TRBD1 (5 bases). The CDR3 totals 16 residues. CDR1 and CDR2 (germline): MGHRA, YSYEKL. Trimming left V 0 bases short and J 3 bases short, with 14 bases between. CDR3 sequence reads: CASSQDRRGRDTEAFF. The DNA of the CDR3 is TGCGCCAGCAGCCAAGATCGACGGGGCAGAGACACTGAAGCTTTCTTT.

This clonotype was seen a handful of times. V usage is TRBV6-1 and J usage is TRBJ2-1, with 7 bases matching TRBD2. V lost 4 bases, J lost 0 bases, and 3 bases stayed unmatched. The CDR3 totals 15 residues. In germline, CDR1 is MNHNS, CDR2 SASEGT. CDR3 region: CASSVAGSSYNEQFF. Written as DNA, the CDR3 is TGTGCCAGCAGTGTAGCGGGTAGCTCCTACAATGAGCAGTTCTTC.

CDR3 protein: CSFDRGDTEAFF. CDR3 bases: TGCAGCTTCGACAGGGGAGACACTGAAGCTTTCTTT. The rearrangement joins TRBV29-1 to TRBJ1-1; 8 bases map to TRBD1. J gave up 3 bases and V 8 bases, and 5 bases lay outside the gene matches. The V gene's germline CDR1 is SQVTM and CDR2 ANQGSEA. The CDR3 totals 12 residues.

In its sample, this clonotype was seen many times. The gene calls are TRBV11-3 and TRBJ2-2; tentatively, D is TRBD2 (7 bases). V lost 6 bases, J lost 3 bases, and 17 bases lay in between. Germline V lookup: CDR1 SGHNT, CDR2 YENEEA. The CDR3 consists of 16 residues. The CDR3 reads CASRQGGGVDTGELFF. The CDR3 bases are TGTGCCAGCAGGCAAGGGGGGGGTGTTGACACCGGGGAGCTGTTTTTT.

This clonotype showed up many times. The chain has TRBV5-1 and TRBJ2-1; possibly TRBD1 for D (6 bases). V lost 0 bases and J lost 5, with 9 bases in between. The CDR3 length is 14 residues. Germline CDR1 is SGHRS and CDR2 is YFSETQ. CDR3 in amino acids: CASSLAPGDNEQFF. In DNA form, the CDR3 reads TGCGCCAGCAGCTTGGCCCCAGGGGACAATGAGCAGTTCTTC.

The V and J genes are TRBV7-9 and TRBJ2-2; D gene ambiguous. V was clipped by 6 bases and J by 6 bases, with 17 bases between them. The CDR3 sequence is 15 residues long. Germline-derived CDR1 and CDR2 are SEHNR and FQNEAQ (reference sequence). The CDR3: CASSAEVGSAGELFF. In DNA, the CDR3 is TGTGCCAGCAGTGCTGAGGTGGGAAGCGCCGGGGAGCTGTTTTTT. Filled out from reference TRBV7-9 and TRBJ2-2, the complete variable domain reads DTGVSQNPRHKITKRGQNVTFRCDPISEHNRLYWYRQTLGQGPEFLTYFQNEAQLEKSRLLSDRFSAERPKGSFSTLEIQRTEQGDSAMYLCASSAEVGSAGELFFGEGSRLTVL.

This clonotype was found many times. The V call is TRBV2, the J call TRBJ2-5; D not resolved. This CDR3 region has 13 residues. Trimming pared 3 bases from V and 5 bases from J, leaving 10 bases between. Germline V gene sequence: CDR1 SNHLY, CDR2 FYNNEI. The CDR3 DNA reads TGTGCCAGCAGTGAGGGTGTTCCTGAGACCCAGTACTTC. Its translation is CASSEGVPETQYF.

The table lists this clonotype with many counts. CDR3 in amino acids: CASSQATSGGVETQYF. Written as DNA, the CDR3 is TGCGCCAGCAGCCAAGCTACTAGCGGGGGGGTAGAGACCCAGTACTTC. V usage is TRBV4-1 and J usage is TRBJ2-5; 13 nucleotides align to TRBD2. Germline V gives CDR1 MGHRA, CDR2 YSYEKL. The CDR3 is made up of 16 amino acids. The V and J ends lost 1 base and 4 bases, in that order; junction bases with no gene match: 3.

CDR3 DNA: TGCAGCGTTAGGGACAGTGGTCGTGGTGAAGCTTTCTTT. Its translation: CSVRDSGRGEAFF. This chain connects TRBV29-1 to TRBJ1-1, with TRBD1 identical over 7 bases. CDR1 SQVTM and CDR2 ANQGSEA come from the germline V gene. V trimming: 5 bases; J trimming: 7 bases; junction bases outside the gene matches: 10. The CDR3 extends over 13 amino acids.